This T cell receptor beta chain was sequenced in a study of tumor and adjacent non-tumor tissue in lung cancer. Across the whole study: Patients were aged 31 to 76, 10 men and about five women, stage I to III. Around 4 million productive TCRbeta reads were obtained per sample on average.

Germline V lookup: CDR1 SQVTM, CDR2 ANQGSEA. The CDR3 totals 14 residues. The template was RNA from unsorted bulk tissue. Distant lung tissue was collected more than 3 cm away from the tumor edge. TCRbeta libraries were built with three rounds of nested PCR, modified from ARM-PCR. TCRdb passed the multiplex PCR reads through MiXCR, listing each CDR3 protein once. This table has 40,000 or so distinct CDR3 sequences, roughly 66% appearing once. This chain connects TRBV29-1 to TRBJ2-2, with 8 bases identical to TRBD2. The specimen sequenced was distant non-tumor lung tissue. The TCR comes from a man in his forties or fifties with non-small cell lung cancer. The chain's CDR3 is CGGTRALDTGELFF. For the CDR3, the DNA is TGCGGGGGGACTAGGGCTTTAGACACCGGGGAGCTGTTTTTT.